This TCR beta chain was sequenced during a study of cytomegalovirus exposure and HLA in healthy donors. General observations from the study: In a later analysis, a genetic analysis reported fewer productive-TCR N-insertions in an Asian-associated ancestry cluster than the cohort average. The study labeled 150 to 200 TCR beta chains cytomegalovirus-associated. When the data were analyzed later, several of the most significant clusters appeared to be linked to common viral pathogens.

Researchers ran the PCR with 60 Vbeta and 13 Jbeta primers. The table came from immunoSEQ multiplex PCR; TCRdb's copy has only in-frame clones and leaves some out. The sample carries roughly 180,000 clones, 82% recorded once. With respect to this clone: Its antigen is undetermined.

The clonotype was recovered from a male donor in good health and CMV-seronegative. Sequencing was carried out using PBMCs.

The CDR3 nucleotides read TGTGCCAGCAGTGACGGCCCTAGCGGGGGGATGGATGAGCAGTTCTTC. Amino acids: CASSDGPSGGMDEQFF. This chain uses TRBV6-4 with TRBJ2-1, with 11 bases lining up with TRBD2. With V trimmed by 2 bases and J by 8 bases, 8 bases remained unmatched. In germline, CDR1 is MRHNA, CDR2 SNTAGT. The CDR3 runs to 16 residues.